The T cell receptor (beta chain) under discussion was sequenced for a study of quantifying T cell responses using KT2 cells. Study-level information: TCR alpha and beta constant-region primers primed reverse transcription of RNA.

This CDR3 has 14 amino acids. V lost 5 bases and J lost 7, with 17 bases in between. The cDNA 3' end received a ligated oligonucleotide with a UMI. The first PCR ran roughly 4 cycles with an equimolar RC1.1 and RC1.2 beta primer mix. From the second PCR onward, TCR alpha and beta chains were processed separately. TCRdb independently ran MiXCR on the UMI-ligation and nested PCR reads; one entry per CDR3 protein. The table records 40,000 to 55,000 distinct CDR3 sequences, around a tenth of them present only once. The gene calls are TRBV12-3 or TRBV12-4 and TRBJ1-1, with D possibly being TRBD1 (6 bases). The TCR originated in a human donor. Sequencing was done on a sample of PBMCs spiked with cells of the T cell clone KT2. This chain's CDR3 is CASSPLRGAGEAFF. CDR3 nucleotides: TGTGCCAGCAGTCCCCTTAGGGGGGCAGGTGAAGCTTTCTTT.